This entry describes one T cell receptor beta chain. Its antigen remains unidentified. The record originates from a study of T cell repertoires in cytomegalovirus infection. General observations from the study: What dominated the ex vivo response were HLA-C-restricted CMV-specific TCR beta clonotypes.

The CDR3 length is 19 residues. V was pared by 0 bases and J by 0 bases, with 6 bases of the junction left unmatched. Germline CDR1 and CDR2: SGHVS and FQNEAQ. From the reads, TCRdb called clonotypes with MiXCR, one entry per CDR3 protein. The sample carries hundreds of thousands of distinct CDR3 sequences, over 7.5% recorded once. This receptor was taken from a human donor in good health (CMV status not recorded). Some clones in this sample may be carry-over from other donors' samples. The sequenced sample consisted of PBMCs. The chain links TRBV7-8 to TRBJ2-1, with 12 bases lining up with TRBD2. The CDR3 sequence: CASSLARLAGVSSYNEQFF. The CDR3 coding sequence is TGTGCCAGCAGCTTAGCAAGACTAGCGGGGGTTAGCTCCTACAATGAGCAGTTCTTC.